The 4 T cell receptor beta chains listed next were all sequenced from one sample in a study of T cell responses to AZD1222 COVID-19 vaccine. The method was immunoSEQ multiplex PCR; TCRdb's version includes in-frame clones alone and lacks a portion of them. This table holds 140,000 or so clones, roughly 87% found once. The source material was peripheral blood, sampled 28 days after the second dose of the MenACWY control vaccine. The receptors come from an adult who received the MenACWY meningococcal vaccine as a control.

The chain combines TRBV6-2 or TRBV6-3 with TRBJ1-3; D not certain. CDR1 and CDR2 from the germline V gene are MNHEY and SVGEGT. Trimming took 0 bases from V and 0 from J, leaving 6 bases between them. The CDR3 covers 15 residues. This CDR3 is CASSYSPGSGNTIYF. Written as DNA, the CDR3 is TGTGCCAGCAGTTACTCTCCGGGCTCTGGAAACACCATATATTTT.

The chain employs TRBV11-3 and TRBJ1-1, with D perhaps TRBD1 (6 bases). CDR1 is SGHNT, CDR2 YENEEA, per germline. V dropped 5 bases and J dropped 1 base, with 17 bases sitting between them. There are 16 residues in the CDR3. The CDR3 DNA is TGTGCCAGCAGCCAGAGCCCCCAGGGGCCGAACACTGAAGCTTTCTTT. Translated: CASSQSPQGPNTEAFF.

This chain connects TRBV28 to TRBJ2-7; 10 nucleotides align to TRBD1. Germline V gene lookup returns CDR1 MDHEN and CDR2 SYDVKM. CDR3 length: 14 amino acids. J gave up 6 bases and V 7 bases, and 9 bases lay outside the gene matches. The chain's CDR3 is CASISGTGAREQYF. The CDR3 bases are TGTGCCAGCATCTCCGGGACAGGGGCTCGCGAGCAGTACTTC. Full variable domain (outside the CDR3, taken from reference TRBV28 and TRBJ2-7): DVKVTQSSRYLVKRTGEKVFLECVQDMDHENMFWYRQDPGLGLRLIYFSYDVKMKEKGDIPEGYSVSREKKERFSLILESASTNQTSMYLCASISGTGAREQYFGPGTRLTVT.

This clone was observed once. The rearrangement joins TRBV30 to TRBJ1-5; tentative D call: TRBD1 (5 bases). This CDR3 is 14 amino acids long. Trimming removed 1 base at V and 0 bases at J, with 7 bases between. CDR1 is GTSNPN, CDR2 SVGIG, per germline (reference sequence). CDR3 in amino acids: CAWSEGSSNQPQHF. The CDR3 bases are TGTGCCTGGAGTGAGGGGTCTAGCAATCAGCCCCAGCATTTT.